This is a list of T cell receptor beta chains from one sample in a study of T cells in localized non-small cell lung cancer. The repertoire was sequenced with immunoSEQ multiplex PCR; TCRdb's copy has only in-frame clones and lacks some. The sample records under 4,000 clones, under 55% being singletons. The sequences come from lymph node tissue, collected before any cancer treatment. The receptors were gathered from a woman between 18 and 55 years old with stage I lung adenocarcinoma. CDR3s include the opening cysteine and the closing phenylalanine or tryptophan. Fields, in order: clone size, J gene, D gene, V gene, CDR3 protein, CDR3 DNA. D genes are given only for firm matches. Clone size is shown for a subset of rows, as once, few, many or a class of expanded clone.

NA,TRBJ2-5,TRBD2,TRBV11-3,CASSQQAGGVEKTQYF,TGTGCCAGCAGTCAGCAGGCGGGAGGAGTTGAGAAGACCCAGTACTTC
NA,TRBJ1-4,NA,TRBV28,CASSLSNEKLFF,TGTGCCAGCAGCCTATCTAATGAAAAACTGTTTTTT
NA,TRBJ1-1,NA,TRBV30,CAWSVWGAMNTEAFF,TGTGCCTGGAGTGTATGGGGGGCCATGAACACTGAAGCTTTCTTT
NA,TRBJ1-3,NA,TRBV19,CASSPESGNTIYF,TGTGCCAGTAGTCCGGAGTCTGGAAACACCATATATTTT
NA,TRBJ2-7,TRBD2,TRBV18,CASSQSSGSFYEQYF,TGTGCCAGCTCACAATCTAGCGGGAGTTTCTACGAGCAGTACTTC
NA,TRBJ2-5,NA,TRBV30,CAWSGGASQYF,TGTGCCTGGAGTGGGGGCGCATCCCAGTACTTC
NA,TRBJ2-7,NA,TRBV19,CASSMAQGGYEQYF,TGTGCCAGTAGTATGGCGCAGGGAGGTTACGAGCAGTACTTC
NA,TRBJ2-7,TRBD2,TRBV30,CAWGGTSAIYEQYF,TGTGCCTGGGGGGGGACTAGCGCAATCTACGAGCAGTACTTC
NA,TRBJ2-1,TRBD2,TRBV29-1,CSVAPSGRMGNEQFF,TGCAGCGTTGCACCTAGCGGGAGGATGGGTAATGAGCAGTTCTTC
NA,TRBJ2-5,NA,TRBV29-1,CSVQQGGETQYF,TGCAGCGTCCAACAGGGAGGGGAGACCCAGTACTTC
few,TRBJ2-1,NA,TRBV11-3,CASSKRGRGGYNEQFF,TGTGCCAGCAGCAAAAGAGGTCGCGGAGGCTACAATGAGCAGTTCTTC
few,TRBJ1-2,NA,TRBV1,CASSLREGGDGYTF,TGCGCCAGCAGCCTTAGGGAGGGCGGCGATGGCTACACCTTC
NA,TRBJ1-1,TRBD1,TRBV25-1,CASSLTGEDTEAFF,TGTGCCAGCAGCCTCACAGGGGAGGACACTGAAGCTTTCTTT
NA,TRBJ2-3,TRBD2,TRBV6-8,CASSDLAGGYTDTQYF,TGTGCCAGCAGTGATTTAGCGGGAGGGTACACAGATACGCAGTATTTT
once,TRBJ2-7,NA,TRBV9,CASPGPCYEQYF,TGTGCCAGTCCGGGACCCTGCTACGAGCAGTACTTC
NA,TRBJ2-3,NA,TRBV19,CASRLTSTDTQYF,TGTGCCAGTAGGTTAACTAGCACAGATACGCAGTATTTT